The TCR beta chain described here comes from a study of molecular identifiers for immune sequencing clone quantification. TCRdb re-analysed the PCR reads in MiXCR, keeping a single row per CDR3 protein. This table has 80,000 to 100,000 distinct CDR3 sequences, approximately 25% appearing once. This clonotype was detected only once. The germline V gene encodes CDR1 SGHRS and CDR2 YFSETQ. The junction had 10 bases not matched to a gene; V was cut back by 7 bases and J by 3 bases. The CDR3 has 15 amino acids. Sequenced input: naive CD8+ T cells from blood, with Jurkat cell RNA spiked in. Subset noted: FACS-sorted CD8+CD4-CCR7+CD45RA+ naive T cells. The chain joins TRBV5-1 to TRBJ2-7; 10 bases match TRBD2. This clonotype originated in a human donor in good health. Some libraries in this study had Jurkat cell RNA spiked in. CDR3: CASGHTSGAFYEQYF. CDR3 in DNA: TGCGCCAGCGGCCATACTAGCGGGGCGTTCTACGAGCAGTACTTC.